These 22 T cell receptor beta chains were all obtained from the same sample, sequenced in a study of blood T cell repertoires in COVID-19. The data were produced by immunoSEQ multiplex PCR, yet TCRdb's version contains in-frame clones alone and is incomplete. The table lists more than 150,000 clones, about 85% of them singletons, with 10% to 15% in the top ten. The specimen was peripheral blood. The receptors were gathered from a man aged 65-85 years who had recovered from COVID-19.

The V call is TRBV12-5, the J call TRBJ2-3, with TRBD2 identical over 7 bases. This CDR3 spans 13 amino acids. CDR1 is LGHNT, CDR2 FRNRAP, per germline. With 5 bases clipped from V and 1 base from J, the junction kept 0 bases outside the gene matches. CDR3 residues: CASGREGTDTQYF. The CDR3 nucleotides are TGTGCTAGTGGTCGGGAGGGCACAGATACGCAGTATTTT.

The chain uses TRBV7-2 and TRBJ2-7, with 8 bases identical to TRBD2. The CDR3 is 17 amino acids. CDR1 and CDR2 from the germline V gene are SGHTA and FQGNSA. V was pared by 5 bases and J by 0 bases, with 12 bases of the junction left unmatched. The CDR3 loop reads CASSPRGLAGFSYEQYF. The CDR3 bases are TGTGCCAGCAGCCCTAGGGGGTTAGCGGGGTTCTCCTACGAGCAGTACTTC.

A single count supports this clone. CDR3 nucleotides: TGTGCCAGCAGCTCCGGACAGGCCCAAGAGACCCAGTACTTC. This encodes CASSSGQAQETQYF. The chain combines TRBV6-2 or TRBV6-3 with TRBJ2-5; 7 positions agree with TRBD1. This CDR3 region has 14 residues. J gave up 1 base and V 6 bases, and 5 bases lay outside the gene matches. Germline V lookup: CDR1 MNHEY, CDR2 SVGEGT.

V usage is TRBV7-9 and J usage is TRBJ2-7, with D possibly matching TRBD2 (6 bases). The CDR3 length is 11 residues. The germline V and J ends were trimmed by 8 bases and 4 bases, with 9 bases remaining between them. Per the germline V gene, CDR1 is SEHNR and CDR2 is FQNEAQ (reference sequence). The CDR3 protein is CASGGRYEQYF. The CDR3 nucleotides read TGTGCCAGCGGGGGGAGGTACGAGCAGTACTTC.

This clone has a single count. CDR3 protein: CASSLVGGVEEKLFF. CDR3 nucleotide sequence: TGCGCCAGCAGCTTGGTGGGAGGGGTGGAGGAAAAACTGTTTTTT. The chain carries TRBV5-1 and TRBJ1-4; perhaps TRBD1 as D (5 bases). This CDR3 spans 15 amino acids. The germline gives CDR1 SGHRS, CDR2 YFSETQ. The germline V and J ends were trimmed by 0 bases and 8 bases, with 14 bases remaining between them.

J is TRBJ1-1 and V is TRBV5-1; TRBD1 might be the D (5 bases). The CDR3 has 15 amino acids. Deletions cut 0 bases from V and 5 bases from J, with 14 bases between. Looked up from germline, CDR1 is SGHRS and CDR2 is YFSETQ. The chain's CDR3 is CASSLVGTPMTEAFF. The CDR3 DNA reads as TGCGCCAGCAGCTTGGTTGGGACTCCCATGACTGAAGCTTTCTTT.

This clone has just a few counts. The CDR3 bases are TGTGCCTGGAGTGTAAGCGCGGGTTCCTCACCCCTCCACTTT. It is translated as CAWSVSAGSSPLHF. The chain is built from TRBV30 and TRBJ1-6, with D unclear. V lost 0 bases, J lost 10 bases, and 13 bases lay in between. CDR1 is GTSNPN and CDR2 is SVGIG in the germline V gene (reference sequence). The CDR3 is 14 residues long.

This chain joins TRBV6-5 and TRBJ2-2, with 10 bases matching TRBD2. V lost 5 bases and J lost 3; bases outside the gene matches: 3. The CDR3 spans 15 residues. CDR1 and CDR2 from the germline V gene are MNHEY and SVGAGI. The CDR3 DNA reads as TGTGCCAGCAGTACGACTAGCGGGTACACCGGGGAGCTGTTTTTT. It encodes CASSTTSGYTGELFF.

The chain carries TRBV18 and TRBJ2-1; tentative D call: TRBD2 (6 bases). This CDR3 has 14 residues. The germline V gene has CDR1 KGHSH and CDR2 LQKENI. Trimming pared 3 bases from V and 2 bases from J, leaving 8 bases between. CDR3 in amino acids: CASSPGSPYNEQFF. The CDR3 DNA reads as TGTGCCAGCTCACCCGGGAGTCCCTACAATGAGCAGTTCTTC.

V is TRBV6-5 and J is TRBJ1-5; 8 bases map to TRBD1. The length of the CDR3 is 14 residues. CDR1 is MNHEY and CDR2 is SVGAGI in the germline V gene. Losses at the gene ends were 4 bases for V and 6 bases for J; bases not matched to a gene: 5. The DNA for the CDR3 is TGTGCCAGCAGTTCGGACAGGGTAGGTCAGCCCCAGCATTTT. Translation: CASSSDRVGQPQHF.

In DNA form, the CDR3 reads TGTGCCAGCAGTTTAATTCGGCCGGGACAGGGAACTAATGAAAAACTGTTTTTT. It yields the protein CASSLIRPGQGTNEKLFF. The V call is TRBV28, the J call TRBJ1-4; 9 nucleotides agree with TRBD1. The CDR3 is 18 residues long. The V segment lost 2 bases and the J segment 1 base; nucleotides outside the gene matches: 8. Germline CDR1 reads MDHEN; CDR2 reads SYDVKM.

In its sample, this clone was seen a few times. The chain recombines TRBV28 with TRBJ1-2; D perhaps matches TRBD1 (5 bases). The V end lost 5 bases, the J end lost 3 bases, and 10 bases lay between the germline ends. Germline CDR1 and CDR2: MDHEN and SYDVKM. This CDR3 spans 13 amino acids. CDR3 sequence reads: CASSRGVYYGYTF. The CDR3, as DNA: TGTGCCAGCAGTCGGGGGGTTTACTATGGCTACACCTTC.

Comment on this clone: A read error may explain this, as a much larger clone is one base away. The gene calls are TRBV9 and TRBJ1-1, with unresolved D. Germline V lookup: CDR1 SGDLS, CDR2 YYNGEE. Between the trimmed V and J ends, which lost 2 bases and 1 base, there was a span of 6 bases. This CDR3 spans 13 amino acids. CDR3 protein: CASSVTPNTEAFF. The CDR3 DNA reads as TGTGCCAGCAGCGTTACACCGAACACTGAAGCTTTCTTT.

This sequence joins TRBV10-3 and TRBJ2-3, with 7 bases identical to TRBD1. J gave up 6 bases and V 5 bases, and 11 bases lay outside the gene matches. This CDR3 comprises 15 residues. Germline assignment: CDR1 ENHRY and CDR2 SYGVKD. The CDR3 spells CAISTGPQTGDTQYF. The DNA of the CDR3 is TGTGCCATCAGTACCGGCCCCCAGACAGGGGATACGCAGTATTTT.

For the CDR3, the DNA is TGTGCCAGCAGCGTAGCTACGGGGGGGACTAATGAAAAACTGTTTTTT. This gives the protein CASSVATGGTNEKLFF. V and J are TRBV9 and TRBJ1-4, with D possibly being TRBD1 (5 bases). The germline CDR1 and CDR2 sequences are SGDLS and YYNGEE. Trimming shortened V by 0 bases and J by 2 bases, and 11 bases separated the two germline ends. The CDR3 is 16 amino acids.

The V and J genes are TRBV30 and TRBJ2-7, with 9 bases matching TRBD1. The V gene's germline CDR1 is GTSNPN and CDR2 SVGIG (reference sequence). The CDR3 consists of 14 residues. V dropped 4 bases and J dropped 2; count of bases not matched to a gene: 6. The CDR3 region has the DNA TGTGCCTGGACCAACCGGGACAGGGCCTACGAGCAGTACTTC. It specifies CAWTNRDRAYEQYF.

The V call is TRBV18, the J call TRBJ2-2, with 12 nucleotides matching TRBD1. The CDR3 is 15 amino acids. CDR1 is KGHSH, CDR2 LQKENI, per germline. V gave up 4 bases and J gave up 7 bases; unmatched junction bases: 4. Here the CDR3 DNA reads TGTGCCAGCTCACTGGGACAGGGGGCGATCGGGGAGCTGTTTTTT. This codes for CASSLGQGAIGELFF.

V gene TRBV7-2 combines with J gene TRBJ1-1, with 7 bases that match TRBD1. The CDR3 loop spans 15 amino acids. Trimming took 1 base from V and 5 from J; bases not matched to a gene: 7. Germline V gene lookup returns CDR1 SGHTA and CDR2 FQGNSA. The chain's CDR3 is CASSLVRGRRTEAFF. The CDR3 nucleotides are TGTGCCAGCAGCTTAGTTAGGGGGCGCCGGACTGAAGCTTTCTTT.

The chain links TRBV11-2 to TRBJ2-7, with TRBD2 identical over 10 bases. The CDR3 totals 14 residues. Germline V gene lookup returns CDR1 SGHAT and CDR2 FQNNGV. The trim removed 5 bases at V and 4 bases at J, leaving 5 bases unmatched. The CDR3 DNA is TGTGCCAGCAGCGGGGCTAGCGGGAGTTACGAGCAGTACTTC. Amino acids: CASSGASGSYEQYF.

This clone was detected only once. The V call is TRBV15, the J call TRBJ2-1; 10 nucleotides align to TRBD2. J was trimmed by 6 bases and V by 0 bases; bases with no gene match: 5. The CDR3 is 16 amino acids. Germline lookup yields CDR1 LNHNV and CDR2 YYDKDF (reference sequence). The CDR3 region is CATSRESLAGVNEQFF. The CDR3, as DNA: TGTGCCACCAGCAGAGAAAGCCTAGCGGGAGTCAATGAGCAGTTCTTC.

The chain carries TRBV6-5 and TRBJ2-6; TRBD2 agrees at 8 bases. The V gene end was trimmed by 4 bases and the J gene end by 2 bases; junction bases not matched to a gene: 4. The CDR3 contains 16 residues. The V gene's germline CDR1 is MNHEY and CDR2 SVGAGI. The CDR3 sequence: CASSSKTSAGANVLTF. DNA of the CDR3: TGTGCCAGCAGTTCCAAGACTAGCGCTGGGGCCAACGTCCTGACTTTC.

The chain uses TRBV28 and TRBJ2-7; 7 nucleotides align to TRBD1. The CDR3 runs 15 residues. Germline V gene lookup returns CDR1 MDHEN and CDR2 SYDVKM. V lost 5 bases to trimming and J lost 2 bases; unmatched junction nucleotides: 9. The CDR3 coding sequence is TGTGCCAGCAGTCCCGGACAGGCGATGACCTACGAGCAGTACTTC. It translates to CASSPGQAMTYEQYF.